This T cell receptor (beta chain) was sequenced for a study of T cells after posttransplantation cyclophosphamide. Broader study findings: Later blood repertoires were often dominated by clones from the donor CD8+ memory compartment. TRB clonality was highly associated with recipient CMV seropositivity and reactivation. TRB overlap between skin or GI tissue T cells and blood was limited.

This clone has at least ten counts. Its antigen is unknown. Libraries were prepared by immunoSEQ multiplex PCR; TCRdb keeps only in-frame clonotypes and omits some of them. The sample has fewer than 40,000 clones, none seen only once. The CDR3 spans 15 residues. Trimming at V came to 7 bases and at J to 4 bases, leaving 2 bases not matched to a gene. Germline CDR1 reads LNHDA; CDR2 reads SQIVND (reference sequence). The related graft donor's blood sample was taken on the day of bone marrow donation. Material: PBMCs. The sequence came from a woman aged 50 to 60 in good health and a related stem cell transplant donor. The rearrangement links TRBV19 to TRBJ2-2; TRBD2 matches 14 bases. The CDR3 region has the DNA TGTGCCAGTAAAGGGACTAGCGGGAGCACCGGGGAGCTGTTTTTT. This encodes CASKGTSGSTGELFF.